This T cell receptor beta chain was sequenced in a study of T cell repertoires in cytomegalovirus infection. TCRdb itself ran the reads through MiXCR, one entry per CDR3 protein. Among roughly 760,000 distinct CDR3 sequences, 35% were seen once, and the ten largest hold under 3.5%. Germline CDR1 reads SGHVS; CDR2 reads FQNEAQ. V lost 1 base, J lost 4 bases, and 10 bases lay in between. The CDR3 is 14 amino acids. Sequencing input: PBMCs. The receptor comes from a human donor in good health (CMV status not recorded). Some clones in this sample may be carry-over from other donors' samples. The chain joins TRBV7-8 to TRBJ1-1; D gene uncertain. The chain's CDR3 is CASSLGSSGTEAFF. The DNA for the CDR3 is TGTGCCAGCAGCTTAGGTTCGTCGGGCACTGAAGCTTTCTTT.